The T cell receptor (beta chain) described here comes from a study of blood T cell repertoires in COVID-19. About the research overall: T cells, B-cell-depleted T cells, or PBMCs provided the cDNA or gDNA that served as material.

V dropped 6 bases and J dropped 2 bases, with 14 bases sitting between them. The CDR3 covers 15 residues. Germline assignment: CDR1 SNHLY and CDR2 FYNNEI. Everyone who took part was 18 to 89 years old, and they came from 24 US areas. Clones were sequenced by immunoSEQ multiplex PCR, and TCRdb holds only the in-frame ones, with some missing. The sample contains about 440,000 clones, around 91% of which appear only once. The receptor comes from a man aged 18 to 29 who had recovered from COVID-19. Sequences were obtained from PBMCs or T cells enriched from blood (not recorded which). The gene calls are TRBV2 and TRBJ1-3, with D perhaps matching TRBD1 (5 bases). In DNA, the CDR3 is TGTGCCAGCAGGGCAGGGACTTCTCCTGGAAACACCATATATTTT. This encodes CASRAGTSPGNTIYF.